The source of this TCR beta chain is a study of blood T cells in healthy people across ages. This clonotype was found a few times. V dropped 5 bases and J dropped 2; count of bases not matched to a gene: 16. CDR3 length: 20 amino acids. Per the germline V gene, CDR1 is SGHVS and CDR2 is FQNEAQ. Then a second PCR, running about 6 to 11 cycles, was carried out with a sample-barcoded 5' primer and a J-beta primer mix. Unique molecular identifiers of 12 random nucleotides labeled each cDNA. There were at least 3 million CDR3-containing paired-end reads obtained from each sample. TCRdb processed the 5' RACE reads anew with MiXCR; each CDR3 protein has one entry. The sample contains some 1,800,000 distinct CDR3 sequences, about two fifths of which appear only once.

The chain is built from TRBV7-8 and TRBJ2-3, with 13 bases fitting TRBD2. Sequenced input: blood. The TCR sequence derives from a human donor in good health. This chain's CDR3 is CASSLRTSGGAGGITDTQYF. The CDR3 coding sequence is TGTGCCAGCAGCCTCAGGACTAGCGGGGGAGCAGGCGGGATCACAGATACGCAGTATTTT.